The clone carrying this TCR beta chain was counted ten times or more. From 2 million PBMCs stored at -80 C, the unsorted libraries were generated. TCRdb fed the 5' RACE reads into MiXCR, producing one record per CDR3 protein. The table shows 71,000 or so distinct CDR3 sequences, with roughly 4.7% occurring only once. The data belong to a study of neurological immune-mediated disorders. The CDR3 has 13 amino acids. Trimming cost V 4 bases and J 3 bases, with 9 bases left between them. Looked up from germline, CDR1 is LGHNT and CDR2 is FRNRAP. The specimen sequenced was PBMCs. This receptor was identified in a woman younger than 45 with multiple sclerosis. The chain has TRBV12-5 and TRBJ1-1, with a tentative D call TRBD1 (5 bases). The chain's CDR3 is CASGSTGYTEAFF. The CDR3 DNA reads TGTGCTAGTGGTTCCACAGGCTACACTGAAGCTTTCTTT. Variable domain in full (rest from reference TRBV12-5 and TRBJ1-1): DARVTQTPRHKVTEMGQEVTMRCQPILGHNTVFWYRQTMMQGLELLAYFRNRAPLDDSGMPKDRFSAEMPDATLATLKIQPSEPRDSAVYFCASGSTGYTEAFFGQGTRLTVV.